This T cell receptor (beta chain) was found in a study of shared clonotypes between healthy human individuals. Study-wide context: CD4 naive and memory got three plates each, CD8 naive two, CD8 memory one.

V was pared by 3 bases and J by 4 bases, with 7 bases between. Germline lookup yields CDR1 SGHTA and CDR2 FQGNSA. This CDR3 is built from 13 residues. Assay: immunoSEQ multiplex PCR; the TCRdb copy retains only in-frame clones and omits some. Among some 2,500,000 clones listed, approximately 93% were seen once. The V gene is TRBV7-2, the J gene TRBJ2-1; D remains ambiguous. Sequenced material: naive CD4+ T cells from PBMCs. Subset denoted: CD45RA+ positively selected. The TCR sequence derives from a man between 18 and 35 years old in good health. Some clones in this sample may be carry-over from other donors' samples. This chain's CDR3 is CASSFYGYNEQFF. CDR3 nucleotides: TGTGCCAGCAGCTTCTACGGGTACAATGAGCAGTTCTTC.